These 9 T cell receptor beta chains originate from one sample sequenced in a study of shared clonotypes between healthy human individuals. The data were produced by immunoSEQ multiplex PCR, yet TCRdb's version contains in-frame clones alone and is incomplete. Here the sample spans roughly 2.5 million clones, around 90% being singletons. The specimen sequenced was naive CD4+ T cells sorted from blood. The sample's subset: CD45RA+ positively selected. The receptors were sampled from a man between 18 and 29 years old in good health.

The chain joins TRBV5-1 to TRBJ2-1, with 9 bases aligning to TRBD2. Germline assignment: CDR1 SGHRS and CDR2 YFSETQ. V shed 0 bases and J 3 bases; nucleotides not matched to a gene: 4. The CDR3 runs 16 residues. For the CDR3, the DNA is TGCGCCAGCAGCTTGGCTAGCGGGAATCTCTACAATGAGCAGTTCTTC. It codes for CASSLASGNLYNEQFF.

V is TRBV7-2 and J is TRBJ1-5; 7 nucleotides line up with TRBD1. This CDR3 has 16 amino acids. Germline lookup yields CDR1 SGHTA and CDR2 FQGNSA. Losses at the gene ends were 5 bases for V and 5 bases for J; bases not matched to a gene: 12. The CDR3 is CASSSGSAGGYQPQHF. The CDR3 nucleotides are TGTGCCAGCAGCAGTGGATCGGCAGGGGGTTATCAGCCCCAGCATTTT.

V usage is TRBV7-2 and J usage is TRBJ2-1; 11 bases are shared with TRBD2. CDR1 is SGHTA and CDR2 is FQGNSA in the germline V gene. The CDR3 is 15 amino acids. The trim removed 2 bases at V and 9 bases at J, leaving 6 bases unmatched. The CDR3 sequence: CASSLISGGATEQFF. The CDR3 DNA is TGTGCCAGCAGCTTAATTAGCGGGGGGGCGACTGAGCAGTTCTTC.

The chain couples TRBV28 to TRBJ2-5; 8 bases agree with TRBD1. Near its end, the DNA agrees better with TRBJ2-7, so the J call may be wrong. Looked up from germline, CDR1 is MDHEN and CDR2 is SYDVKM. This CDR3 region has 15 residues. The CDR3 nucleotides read TGTGCCAGCAGTATGGTTGGACAGGGCACCTACGAGCAGTACTTC. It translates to CASSMVGQGTYEQYF.

This chain's CDR3 is CASSPRFPLAEAGYEQYF. CDR3 sequence (DNA): TGTGCCAGCAGCCCTAGGTTTCCCTTAGCGGAGGCTGGCTACGAGCAGTACTTC. The chain is built from TRBV11-3 and TRBJ2-7; D may be TRBD2 (6 bases). From germline, CDR1 is SGHNT and CDR2 YENEEA. The CDR3 runs 18 residues. V lost 5 bases and J lost 3, with 26 bases in between.

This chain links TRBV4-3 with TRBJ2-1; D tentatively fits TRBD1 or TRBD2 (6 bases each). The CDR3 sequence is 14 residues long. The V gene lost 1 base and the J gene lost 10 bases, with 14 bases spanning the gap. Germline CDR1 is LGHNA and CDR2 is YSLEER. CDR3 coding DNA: TGCGCCAGCAGCCAAGTCGCCTCCGGGGGCGAGCAGTTCTTC. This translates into CASSQVASGGEQFF.

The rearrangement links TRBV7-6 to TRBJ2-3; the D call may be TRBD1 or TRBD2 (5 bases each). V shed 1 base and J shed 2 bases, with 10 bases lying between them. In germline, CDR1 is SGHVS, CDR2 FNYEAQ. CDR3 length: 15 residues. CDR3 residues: CASSLGGRPTDTQYF. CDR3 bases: TGTGCCAGCAGCTTAGGGGGACGACCCACAGATACGCAGTATTTT.

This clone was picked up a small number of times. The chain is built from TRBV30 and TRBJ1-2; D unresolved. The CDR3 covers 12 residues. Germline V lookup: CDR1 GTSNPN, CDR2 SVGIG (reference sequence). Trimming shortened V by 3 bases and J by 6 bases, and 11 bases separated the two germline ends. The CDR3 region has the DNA TGTGCCTGGAGAAGGCGATCAAATGGCTACACCTTC. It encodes CAWRRRSNGYTF.

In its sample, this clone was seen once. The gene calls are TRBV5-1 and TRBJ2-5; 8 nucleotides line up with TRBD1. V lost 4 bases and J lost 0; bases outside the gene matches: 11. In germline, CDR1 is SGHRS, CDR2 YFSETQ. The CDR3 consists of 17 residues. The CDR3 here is CASSIGQGRRYQETQYF. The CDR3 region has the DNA TGCGCCAGCAGCATAGGACAGGGAAGAAGGTACCAAGAGACCCAGTACTTC.